The 15 T cell receptor beta chains below were found in one sample sequenced in a study of chemoradiotherapy in HPV16-positive cancers. This table comes from immunoSEQ multiplex PCR, and its TCRdb copy is limited to in-frame clones, with some not included. The sample carries about 3,500 clones, nearly 85% recorded once. The material was tumor tissue, obtained from a patient who underwent chemoradiotherapy. These receptors came from a human donor with HPV-associated anogenital cancer.

The CDR3 nucleotides are TGCGCCAGCAGCTTGAACAGGGATACGGGAAACACCATATATTTT. Protein: CASSLNRDTGNTIYF. V and J are TRBV5-1 and TRBJ1-3, with D perhaps TRBD1 (6 bases). V was clipped by 1 base and J by 4 bases, with 12 bases between them. This CDR3 is 15 amino acids long. Germline V gives CDR1 SGHRS, CDR2 YFSETQ.

V gene TRBV18 combines with J gene TRBJ1-2, with D perhaps matching TRBD1 (5 bases). This CDR3 spans 14 amino acids. V lost 3 bases to trimming and J lost 1 base, with 9 bases between them. The germline gives CDR1 KGHSH, CDR2 LQKENI. The CDR3 DNA reads TGTGCCAGCTCACCGCAGGGAGATAACTATGGCTACACCTTC. Protein: CASSPQGDNYGYTF.

The rearrangement links TRBV28 to TRBJ2-1; 7 bases fit TRBD2. The V gene end was trimmed by 7 bases and the J gene end by 4 bases; junction bases not matched to a gene: 10. Germline V gene lookup returns CDR1 MDHEN and CDR2 SYDVKM. There are 15 residues in the CDR3. The CDR3 region is CASIPWGGTYNEQFF. The CDR3 bases are TGTGCCAGCATCCCTTGGGGGGGAACTTACAATGAGCAGTTCTTC.

The chain employs TRBV2 and TRBJ2-7; 11 nucleotides align to TRBD2. The germline CDR1 and CDR2 sequences are SNHLY and FYNNEI. This CDR3 region has 17 residues. The ends lost 5 bases at V and 4 bases at J; junction bases unmatched: 13. CDR3 residues: CASSRPSTSGSLYEQYF. In DNA, the CDR3 is TGTGCCAGCAGTAGACCCTCTACTAGCGGGAGTCTTTACGAGCAGTACTTC.

The CDR3 DNA follows: TGCGCCAGCAGCTCGACAGATGAAAAACTGTTTTTT. The encoded protein is CASSSTDEKLFF. The chain combines TRBV5-1 with TRBJ1-4; maybe TRBD1 (5 bases). The CDR3 totals 12 residues. In germline, CDR1 is SGHRS, CDR2 YFSETQ. V was trimmed by 3 bases and J by 6 bases, leaving 6 bases between them.

This rearrangement joins TRBV27 to TRBJ2-3; 10 bases fit TRBD2. Per germline, CDR1 MNHEY and CDR2 SMNVEV (reference sequence). The CDR3 runs 14 residues. V was pared by 8 bases and J by 0 bases, with 2 bases of the junction left unmatched. The CDR3 sequence: CASQGLASTDTQYF. The CDR3 DNA is TGTGCCAGCCAGGGACTAGCGAGCACAGATACGCAGTATTTT.

This sequence joins TRBV5-1 and TRBJ1-4, with D tentatively TRBD1 (6 bases). V was shortened by 4 bases and J by 5 bases, with 9 bases between the two germline ends. This CDR3 spans 13 amino acids. Per germline, CDR1 SGHRS and CDR2 YFSETQ. As DNA, the CDR3 is TGCGCCAGCAGCAATCAGGGGAATGAAAAACTGTTTTTT. This encodes CASSNQGNEKLFF.

J is TRBJ2-3 and V is TRBV11-1; tentative D call: TRBD1 (5 bases). There are 16 residues in the CDR3. V was pared by 5 bases and J by 4 bases, with 19 bases between. Germline CDR1 is SGHAT and CDR2 is FQDESV (reference sequence). The CDR3 region has the DNA TGTGCCAGCAGCCCAACCGGACACCTCCAGGCAGATACGCAGTATTTT. Translation gives CASSPTGHLQADTQYF.

Comments on this clone: The sample holds other DNA sequences that translate to the same CDR3. V gene TRBV30 combines with J gene TRBJ2-2, with D unclear. Trimming left V 0 bases short and J 7 bases short, with 3 bases between. This CDR3 comprises 11 residues. The germline gives CDR1 GTSNPN, CDR2 SVGIG (reference sequence). The CDR3 DNA follows: TGTGCCTGGAGTGTCGGCGGGGAGCTGTTTTTT. Translating gives CAWSVGGELFF.

The chain couples TRBV6-6 to TRBJ1-1; no definite D call. Trimming left V 0 bases short and J 3 bases short, with 14 bases between. The CDR3 has 16 amino acids. Germline CDR1 is MNHNY and CDR2 is SVGAGI (reference sequence). CDR3 residues: CASSYSSRRSDTEAFF. As DNA, the CDR3 is TGTGCCAGCAGTTACTCGTCCAGGCGGTCTGACACTGAAGCTTTCTTT.

The chain couples TRBV6-1 to TRBJ2-3; D not resolved. The V end was cut by 8 bases, the J end by 4 bases, with 16 bases between. The CDR3 contains 14 residues. Per the germline V gene, CDR1 is MNHNS and CDR2 is SASEGT. The CDR3 loop is CASSYNPRADTQYF. The CDR3 DNA reads as TGTGCCAGCTCCTATAACCCCCGCGCAGATACGCAGTATTTT.

The CDR3 DNA sequence: TGCAGCGGTGACAGGGCGATATCAGATGGCTACACCTTC. The encoded protein is CSGDRAISDGYTF. The chain has TRBV29-1 and TRBJ1-2; TRBD1 matches 7 bases. The germline V gene has CDR1 SQVTM and CDR2 ANQGSEA. V shed 7 bases and J 6 bases; nucleotides not matched to a gene: 11. The CDR3 has 13 amino acids.

This clone was picked up a small number of times. The rearrangement links TRBV2 to TRBJ2-7, with 7 bases matching TRBD1. CDR1 and CDR2 (germline): SNHLY, FYNNEI. V lost 6 bases and J lost 5; bases outside the gene matches: 7. There are 13 residues in the CDR3. The CDR3, as DNA: TGTGCCAGCAGCCGGGACAGAGGCCACGAGCAGTACTTC. As protein: CASSRDRGHEQYF.

This chain uses TRBV10-3 with TRBJ2-6, with no clear D. Deletions cut 10 bases from V and 1 base from J, with 14 bases between. From germline, CDR1 is ENHRY and CDR2 SYGVKD. This CDR3 has 15 residues. As DNA, the CDR3 is TGTGCCACCAGATCTCAAGAATCTGGGGCCAACGTCCTGACTTTC. As protein: CATRSQESGANVLTF.

The chain joins TRBV30 to TRBJ1-3; D unclear. Deletions cut 2 bases from V and 1 base from J, with 0 bases between. The CDR3 loop spans 11 amino acids. CDR1 GTSNPN and CDR2 SVGIG come from the germline V gene (reference sequence). In nucleotides, the CDR3 is TGTGCCTGGAGTTCTGGAAACACCATATATTTT. It encodes CAWSSGNTIYF.